The 30 T cell receptor beta chains below were found in one sample sequenced in a study of T cells in Graves' hyperthyroidism and ophthalmopathy. RNA transcripts provided the source from which TCR beta CDR3 regions were amplified. Researchers ran a first-round RT-PCR on the TCR CDR3 using the HTBI primer set. TCRdb independently ran MiXCR on the multiplex PCR reads; one entry per CDR3 protein. The sample carries hundreds of thousands of distinct CDR3 sequences, more than 30% recorded once. The specimen sequenced was blood. The origin of the receptors is a man aged 18 to 35 with Graves' hyperthyroidism.

This clonotype was seen once. An end of the junction does not agree with germline; a read error may underlie this. The chain links TRBV7-2 to TRBJ1-1; TRBD1 matches 8 bases. Germline V gene data show CDR1 as SGHTA and CDR2 as FQGNSA. The CDR3 consists of 15 residues. The CDR3 reads CASSSATGEHTEALF. Here the CDR3 DNA reads TGTGCCAGCAGCTCTGCGACAGGGGAACACACTGAAGCTCTCTTT.

The chain links TRBV5-4 to TRBJ1-1, with unresolved D. The CDR3 loop spans 14 amino acids. Trimming took off 1 base at V and 0 bases at J, with 7 bases between the two ends. CDR1 and CDR2 (germline): SGHNT, YYREEE (reference sequence). DNA for the CDR3: TGTGCCAGCAGCTTGCCCCGATTGAACACTGAAGCTTTCTTT. This translates into CASSLPRLNTEAFF.

This clonotype was recorded at least ten times. The gene calls are TRBV20-1 and TRBJ1-5; tentative D call: TRBD1 (6 bases). CDR3 size: 13 residues. Looked up from germline, CDR1 is DFQATT and CDR2 is SNEGSKA (reference sequence). The V end lost 5 bases, the J end lost 7 bases, and 15 bases lay between the germline ends. CDR3 sequence (DNA): TGCAGTGCTCTAACAGGGTTGGGGCAGCCCCAGCATTTT. Protein product: CSALTGLGQPQHF.

There are many counts of this clonotype. CDR3 sequence reads: CATSLDRESSPLHF. The CDR3 nucleotides are TGTGCCACCAGCCTAGACAGGGAGAGTTCACCCCTCCACTTT. The gene calls are TRBV15 and TRBJ1-6, with 7 nucleotides matching TRBD1. This CDR3 comprises 14 residues. V lost 5 bases to trimming and J lost 9 bases; unmatched junction nucleotides: 7. Germline CDR1 is LNHNV and CDR2 is YYDKDF (reference sequence).

This clonotype was counted ten times or more. The chain combines TRBV2 with TRBJ1-6; 7 nucleotides agree with TRBD1. The CDR3 runs to 14 residues. Unmatched junction bases numbered 7, after V lost 4 bases and J lost 10 bases. From germline, CDR1 is SNHLY and CDR2 FYNNEI. CDR3 nucleotides: TGTGCCAGCAGTGGTACGACAGGGTACTCACCCCTCCACTTT. As protein: CASSGTTGYSPLHF. Variable domain in full (rest from reference TRBV2 and TRBJ1-6): EPEVTQTPSHQVTQMGQEVILRCVPISNHLYFYWYRQILGQKVEFLVSFYNNEISEKSEIFDDQFSVERPDGSNFTLKIRSTKLEDSAMYFCASSGTTGYSPLHFGNGTRLTVT.

The chain is built from TRBV24-1 and TRBJ1-5, with a tentative D call TRBD1 (5 bases). The CDR3 is 15 residues long. V was trimmed by 4 bases and J by 4 bases, leaving 13 bases between them. Looked up from germline, CDR1 is KGHDR and CDR2 is SFDVKD. DNA for the CDR3: TGTGCCACCAGTGAAGGGGAGCAGGCAAATCAGCCCCAGCATTTT. This codes for CATSEGEQANQPQHF.

J is TRBJ2-7 and V is TRBV7-2, with 9 nucleotides matching TRBD2. Germline V gene data show CDR1 as SGHTA and CDR2 as FQGNSA. Trimming took 4 bases from V and 0 from J; bases not matched to a gene: 4. The CDR3 sequence is 15 residues long. In DNA form, the CDR3 reads TGTGCCAGCAGCTATAGCGGGAGTTTCTCCTACGAGCAGTACTTC. It translates to CASSYSGSFSYEQYF.

In this sample, this clonotype turned up a few times. The chain is built from TRBV9 and TRBJ1-1; unclear D gene. The CDR3 covers 15 residues. V was pared by 4 bases and J by 7 bases, with 20 bases between. CDR1 and CDR2 (germline): SGDLS, YYNGEE. The CDR3 coding sequence is TGTGCCAGCAGCTCGGAAGAAGGTACAATAAGTGAAGCTTTCTTT. Amino acid sequence: CASSSEEGTISEAFF.

V and J are TRBV15 and TRBJ1-1; TRBD1 matches at 8 bases. CDR1 and CDR2 from the germline V gene are LNHNV and YYDKDF (reference sequence). The CDR3 totals 14 residues. Trimming at V came to 3 bases and at J to 6 bases, leaving 6 bases not matched to a gene. The CDR3 DNA reads TGTGCCACCAGCAGCGATGGACAGGGCCCTGAAGCTTTCTTT. The encoded protein is CATSSDGQGPEAFF.

This clonotype showed up many times. The V gene is TRBV25-1, the J gene TRBJ1-1; D may be TRBD1 (6 bases). Germline-derived CDR1 and CDR2 are MGHDK and SYGVNS. This CDR3 has 14 residues. Trimming left V 4 bases short and J 2 bases short, with 11 bases between. CDR3: CASSGVGANTEAFF. As DNA, the CDR3 is TGTGCCAGCAGTGGGGTGGGGGCTAACACTGAAGCTTTCTTT.

This clonotype has just a few counts. The gene calls are TRBV29-1 and TRBJ2-1; D possibly matches TRBD1 or TRBD2 (5 bases each). Trimming cost V 3 bases and J 6 bases, with 12 bases left between them. The CDR3 is 13 amino acids. In germline, CDR1 is SQVTM, CDR2 ANQGSEA. This CDR3 is CSVEVGTRNEQFF. The CDR3 DNA follows: TGCAGCGTTGAGGTAGGGACCCGCAATGAGCAGTTCTTC.

This clonotype was counted at least ten times. In DNA form, the CDR3 reads TGTGCCAGCAGTGTGCTGGGCAGACGGCTTAGCAATCAGCCCCAGCATTTT. It encodes CASSVLGRRLSNQPQHF. The genes are TRBV2 and TRBJ1-5, with D uncertain. Trimming cost V 4 bases and J 0 bases, with 16 bases left between them. Germline V CDR1 and CDR2: SNHLY, FYNNEI. The CDR3 sequence is 17 residues long.

This clonotype showed up many times. This chain connects TRBV2 to TRBJ1-6; weak D call: TRBD1 (6 bases). Per the germline V gene, CDR1 is SNHLY and CDR2 is FYNNEI. The CDR3 is made up of 16 amino acids. Trimming removed 8 bases at V and 4 bases at J, with 18 bases between. The CDR3 region is CASVSSVGQYNSPLHF. In nucleotides, the CDR3 is TGTGCCAGCGTGTCCTCCGTCGGACAGTATAATTCACCCCTCCACTTT.

This clonotype was counted ten times or more. This chain links TRBV2 with TRBJ2-7; D is uncertain. Germline V gene data show CDR1 as SNHLY and CDR2 as FYNNEI. V was clipped by 4 bases and J by 1 base, with 14 bases between them. The CDR3 is 15 amino acids. CDR3 coding DNA: TGTGCCAGCAGTGCTGGGCCTGTACAGTCCTACGAGCAGTACTTC. This gives the protein CASSAGPVQSYEQYF.

The V call is TRBV5-1, the J call TRBJ2-5, with D perhaps assigned TRBD1 or TRBD2 (5 bases each). V was clipped by 0 bases and J by 1 base, with 10 bases between them. CDR3 size: 15 residues. Germline lookup yields CDR1 SGHRS and CDR2 YFSETQ. CDR3: CASSLVGTRQETQYF. For the CDR3, the DNA is TGCGCCAGCAGCTTGGTAGGGACGCGCCAAGAGACCCAGTACTTC.

This clonotype was picked up a small number of times. V usage is TRBV20-1 and J usage is TRBJ2-2, with D possibly called TRBD1 or TRBD2 (5 bases each). This CDR3 contains 14 residues. Deletions cut 2 bases from V and 2 bases from J, with 9 bases between. Germline V CDR1 and CDR2: DFQATT, SNEGSKA (reference sequence). The CDR3 here is CSARPGPNTGELFF. The CDR3 DNA reads as TGCAGTGCTAGACCGGGACCTAACACCGGGGAGCTGTTTTTT.

This clonotype was seen a few times. The V and J genes are TRBV13 and TRBJ1-5, with TRBD1 as a possible D gene (5 bases). Germline assignment: CDR1 PRHDT and CDR2 FYEKMQ (reference sequence). With 5 bases removed from V and 1 base from J, the gap between germline ends came to 12 bases. The CDR3 consists of 15 residues. CDR3 sequence: CASSRDRDSNQPQHF. In DNA form, the CDR3 reads TGTGCCAGCAGCCGAGATCGGGACAGCAATCAGCCCCAGCATTTT. The whole variable domain, remainder taken from reference TRBV13 and TRBJ1-5, is AAGVIQSPRHLIKEKRETATLKCYPIPRHDTVYWYQQGPGQDPQFLISFYEKMQSDKGSIPDRFSAQQFSDYHSELNMSSLELGDSALYFCASSRDRDSNQPQHFGDGTRLSIL.

The J gene is TRBJ1-1, the V gene TRBV2; D uncertain. The CDR3 is 14 amino acids. Germline-derived CDR1 and CDR2 are SNHLY and FYNNEI. Trimming left V 7 bases short and J 5 bases short, with 17 bases between. The CDR3 region is CASTDPSTDTEAFF. CDR3 nucleotide sequence: TGTGCCAGCACCGATCCTTCGACGGATACTGAAGCTTTCTTT.

This sequence joins TRBV12-3 or TRBV12-4 and TRBJ1-6; D might be TRBD1 (6 bases). The V gene lost 4 bases and the J gene lost 6 bases, with 19 bases spanning the gap. This CDR3 is built from 17 residues. As DNA, the CDR3 is TGTGCCAGCAGTTCCAGACTGGGACACATGAGTAATTCACCCCTCCACTTT. Protein: CASSSRLGHMSNSPLHF.

In its sample, this clonotype was seen a few times. V gene TRBV7-9 combines with J gene TRBJ1-2, with D unclear. This CDR3 is 14 amino acids long. Germline-derived CDR1 and CDR2 are SEHNR and FQNEAQ (reference sequence). Trimming took 7 bases from V and 4 from J, leaving 16 bases between them. The CDR3 here is CASNPPGSGYGYTF. CDR3 coding DNA: TGTGCCAGCAACCCCCCGGGATCGGGCTATGGCTACACCTTC.

This clonotype was counted once. The chain joins TRBV25-1 to TRBJ1-1; maybe TRBD1 (5 bases). From germline, CDR1 is MGHDK and CDR2 SYGVNS. V lost 2 bases to trimming and J lost 0 bases, with 16 bases between them. CDR3 length: 17 residues. CDR3 sequence reads: CASSEAKLGTMNTEAFF. The DNA of the CDR3 is TGTGCCAGCAGTGAAGCAAAACTGGGGACCATGAACACTGAAGCTTTCTTT.

This clonotype was counted many times. This chain joins TRBV7-2 and TRBJ1-6; a weak D match, TRBD1 (6 bases). V was clipped by 5 bases and J by 1 base, with 12 bases between them. CDR1 is SGHTA, CDR2 FQGNSA, per germline. The CDR3 has 16 residues. CDR3 protein: CASSPGHRSYNSPLHF. CDR3 bases: TGTGCCAGCAGCCCGGGACATAGGTCCTATAATTCACCCCTCCACTTT.

This clonotype came up a few times. This chain connects TRBV5-1 to TRBJ1-2; tentative D call: TRBD1 (5 bases). Trimming removed 8 bases at V and 0 bases at J, with 14 bases between. The CDR3 is 14 amino acids. Germline V gene sequence: CDR1 SGHRS, CDR2 YFSETQ. The CDR3 nucleotides read TGCGCCAGTAACGTGGACAATGCTAACTATGGCTACACCTTC. Amino acids: CASNVDNANYGYTF. Full variable domain (remainder filled in from reference TRBV5-1 and TRBJ1-2): KAGVTQTPRYLIKTRGQQVTLSCSPISGHRSVSWYQQTPGQGLQFLFEYFSETQRNKGNFPGRFSGRQFSNSRSEMNVSTLELGDSALYLCASNVDNANYGYTFGSGTRLTVV.

The chain has TRBV10-3 and TRBJ2-2, with D maybe TRBD2 (6 bases). The CDR3 consists of 16 residues. Germline assignment: CDR1 ENHRY and CDR2 SYGVKD. Between the trimmed V and J ends, which lost 3 bases and 2 bases, there was a span of 13 bases. The CDR3 sequence is CAISDRWGTNTGELFF. Written as DNA, the CDR3 is TGTGCCATCAGTGACAGGTGGGGGACTAACACCGGGGAGCTGTTTTTT.

The gene calls are TRBV7-8 and TRBJ1-2, with 7 bases aligning to TRBD1. This CDR3 region has 17 residues. Germline lookup yields CDR1 SGHVS and CDR2 FQNEAQ. The V gene end was trimmed by 5 bases and the J gene end by 10 bases; junction bases not matched to a gene: 22. CDR3 sequence (DNA): TGTGCCAGCAGCCCCGGGACAGCGAGCTTGCCTGCGAGGGACTACACCTTC. It yields the protein CASSPGTASLPARDYTF.

This clonotype was found a few times. The gene calls are TRBV15 and TRBJ1-5; tentatively, D is TRBD1 (6 bases). Looked up from germline, CDR1 is LNHNV and CDR2 is YYDKDF (reference sequence). The V end lost 5 bases, the J end lost 5 bases, and 13 bases lay between the germline ends. The CDR3 totals 14 residues. As DNA, the CDR3 is TGTGCCACCAGCGGCCGAAGGGGGTATCAGCCCCAGCATTTT. Encoded protein: CATSGRRGYQPQHF.

This clonotype has a handful of counts. A single base separates this from a much larger clone, so it may be a read error. This chain connects TRBV7-2 to TRBJ1-3; D is unresolved. This CDR3 comprises 14 residues. Germline V gene sequence: CDR1 SGHTA, CDR2 FQGNSA. The CDR3 loop reads CSSSLSLSGNTIYF. In DNA form, the CDR3 reads TGTTCCAGCAGCTTAAGCCTGTCGGGAAACACCATATATTTT.

This chain links TRBV10-3 with TRBJ1-4; D perhaps matches TRBD1 (5 bases). CDR3 length: 12 amino acids. CDR1 is ENHRY and CDR2 is SYGVKD in the germline V gene. V was trimmed by 8 bases and J by 8 bases, leaving 12 bases between them. The DNA for the CDR3 is TGTGCCATCGGGAATCGACAGGAAAAACTGTTTTTT. Its protein product is CAIGNRQEKLFF.

The chain employs TRBV7-8 and TRBJ2-5; weak D call: TRBD2 (7 bases). The V end lost 1 base, the J end lost 5 bases, and 14 bases lay between the germline ends. The CDR3 consists of 15 residues. Germline-derived CDR1 and CDR2 are SGHVS and FQNEAQ. CDR3 in amino acids: CASSLDAGAGETQYF. DNA for the CDR3: TGTGCCAGCAGCTTAGACGCGGGGGCCGGGGAGACCCAGTACTTC.

This rearrangement joins TRBV24-1 to TRBJ1-2; a possible D gene is TRBD1 (5 bases). The germline gives CDR1 KGHDR, CDR2 SFDVKD. Trimming stripped 6 bases from V and 4 bases from J, with 8 bases between. The CDR3 covers 12 residues. The CDR3 loop is CATSSGLYGYTF. In nucleotides, the CDR3 is TGTGCCACCAGTTCGGGGCTCTATGGCTACACCTTC.